This entry lists 30 T cell receptor beta chains sequenced from one sample in a study of blood T cells in healthy people across ages. Alongside a J-beta primer mix, a sample-barcoded 5' primer served in a second PCR lasting roughly 7 to 11 cycles. MiXCR, run by TCRdb on the 5' RACE reads, gives a single entry per CDR3 protein. The profile covers under 800,000 distinct CDR3 sequences, with about 42% appearing a single time and about 20% taken by the ten largest. Sequenced input: blood. Receptor source: a woman aged 60-70 years in good health.

This clonotype was counted between two and nine times. V gene TRBV6-1 combines with J gene TRBJ2-1; 11 bases are shared with TRBD1. This CDR3 comprises 18 residues. Germline-derived CDR1 and CDR2 are MNHNS and SASEGT. V lost 8 bases to trimming and J lost 0 bases; unmatched junction nucleotides: 12. CDR3 amino acids: CASGGQGASGSSYNEQFF. The CDR3 DNA sequence: TGTGCCAGCGGCGGACAGGGGGCTAGTGGCAGCTCCTACAATGAGCAGTTCTTC.

V usage is TRBV2 and J usage is TRBJ2-3, with D maybe TRBD1 (5 bases). Trimming stripped 6 bases from V and 6 bases from J, with 7 bases between. Germline V lookup: CDR1 SNHLY, CDR2 FYNNEI. This CDR3 is 11 amino acids long. The CDR3 sequence: CASRNRDTQYF. CDR3 nucleotides: TGTGCCAGCAGGAACAGGGATACGCAGTATTTT.

This clonotype was detected many times. V gene TRBV12-3 or TRBV12-4 combines with J gene TRBJ2-7; tentatively, D is TRBD1 (6 bases). The length of the CDR3 is 14 residues. V lost 1 base, J lost 4 bases, and 11 bases lay in between. CDR3 amino acids: CASSLGGQSYEQYF. In nucleotides, the CDR3 is TGTGCCAGCAGTTTAGGCGGACAGTCGTACGAGCAGTACTTC.

This chain uses TRBV6-6 with TRBJ2-1; D is ambiguous. The germline V gene has CDR1 MNHNY and CDR2 SVGAGI (reference sequence). CDR3 length: 12 amino acids. Trimming removed 4 bases at V and 9 bases at J, with 10 bases between. In DNA, the CDR3 is TGTGCCAGCAGTTTATTGGCCAGTGAGCAGTTCTTC. Translating gives CASSLLASEQFF.

The chain employs TRBV28 and TRBJ2-7; 11 nucleotides match TRBD2. Germline CDR1 MDHEN, CDR2 SYDVKM. The length of the CDR3 is 16 residues. J lost 2 bases, V lost 5 bases, and 8 bases had no gene match. CDR3 in amino acids: CASSQPGTSGTYEQYF. DNA of the CDR3: TGTGCCAGCAGTCAACCCGGGACTAGCGGTACCTACGAGCAGTACTTC.

There are a few counts of this clonotype. The chain employs TRBV7-9 and TRBJ2-3; 7 bases match TRBD1. The germline V gene encodes CDR1 SEHNR and CDR2 FQNEAQ (reference sequence). Losses at the gene ends were 5 bases for V and 1 base for J; bases not matched to a gene: 9. There are 16 residues in the CDR3. The CDR3 reads CASSNRQGVGTDTQYF. The CDR3 DNA is TGTGCCAGCAGCAACCGGCAGGGGGTGGGCACAGATACGCAGTATTTT.

In DNA form, the CDR3 reads TGTGCCAGCAGCTCACGGGGGGCCGAGCAGTTCTTC. Translation gives CASSSRGAEQFF. J is TRBJ2-1 and V is TRBV7-6, with D possibly being TRBD2 (7 bases). Germline CDR1 SGHVS, CDR2 FNYEAQ. The CDR3 extends over 12 amino acids. Trimming left V 4 bases short and J 10 bases short, with 11 bases between.

The chain has TRBV6-2 or TRBV6-3 and TRBJ1-1; no definite D call. The V gene's germline CDR1 is MNHEY and CDR2 SVGEGT. Trimming cost V 2 bases and J 4 bases, with 5 bases left between them. There are 12 residues in the CDR3. CDR3 sequence (DNA): TGTGCCAGCAGTTACATGGGCACTGAAGCTTTCTTT. Amino acid sequence: CASSYMGTEAFF.

This chain uses TRBV28 with TRBJ2-1, with a tentative D call TRBD1 (6 bases). With 7 bases removed from V and 1 base from J, the gap between germline ends came to 11 bases. The length of the CDR3 is 14 residues. CDR1 and CDR2 from the germline V gene are MDHEN and SYDVKM. In DNA, the CDR3 is TGTGCCAGCACACAGGGCGGGTCCTACAATGAGCAGTTCTTC. This gives the protein CASTQGGSYNEQFF.

In this sample, this clonotype turned up a few times. The V call is TRBV11-2, the J call TRBJ2-7, with D perhaps matching TRBD2 (5 bases). Germline values: CDR1 SGHAT, CDR2 FQNNGV. Trimming took off 4 bases at V and 3 bases at J, with 16 bases between the two ends. This CDR3 is built from 15 residues. The CDR3 loop is CASSSEGSLLYEQYF. In DNA form, the CDR3 reads TGTGCCAGCAGCTCCGAGGGCAGTCTCCTCTACGAGCAGTACTTC.

The V call is TRBV3-1, the J call TRBJ2-5; TRBD2 is a possible D gene (6 bases). V lost 0 bases to trimming and J lost 4 bases, with 9 bases between them. The CDR3 runs to 14 residues. The germline V gene has CDR1 LGHDT and CDR2 YNNKEL (reference sequence). CDR3 nucleotide sequence: TGTGCCAGCAGCCAAGAGGTGGGGGGAGAGACCCAGTACTTC. This gives the protein CASSQEVGGETQYF.

This clonotype was found once. V and J are TRBV7-2 and TRBJ2-1; 15 bases line up with TRBD2. The assigned J gene may be wrong: the sequence end matches TRBJ2-7 better. The CDR3 length is 15 residues. The germline gives CDR1 SGHTA, CDR2 FQGNSA. This chain's CDR3 is CASSGLAGGYREQYF. The CDR3 DNA reads as TGTGCCAGCAGCGGACTAGCGGGAGGGTACCGCGAGCAGTACTTC.

This clonotype occurred a few times. The genes are TRBV14 and TRBJ2-7; no firm D call. Trimming stripped 0 bases from V and 2 bases from J, with 17 bases between. The CDR3 has 17 residues. The germline gives CDR1 SGHDN, CDR2 FVKESK. DNA for the CDR3: TGTGCCAGCAGCCAAGATACTACCCTGTTCCTACCCTACGAGCAGTACTTC. Encoded protein: CASSQDTTLFLPYEQYF.

This clonotype was seen a single time. The chain recombines TRBV5-1 with TRBJ2-2, with TRBD2 as a possible D gene (7 bases). The germline V and J ends were trimmed by 1 base and 3 bases, with 16 bases remaining between them. The length of the CDR3 is 17 residues. CDR1 and CDR2 from the germline V gene are SGHRS and YFSETQ. The CDR3 nucleotides are TGCGCCAGCAGCTTGTCGGGAACAGGGAGGGACACCGGGGAGCTGTTTTTT. This translates into CASSLSGTGRDTGELFF.

The CDR3 reads CASSKDKVGGTDTQYF. In DNA form, the CDR3 reads TGTGCCAGCAGCAAAGATAAAGTGGGGGGCACAGATACGCAGTATTTT. The J gene is TRBJ2-3, the V gene TRBV21-1; the table's D call, TRBD1, was not checked against the DNA. TRBV21-1 is a listed pseudogene. This CDR3 contains 16 residues.

This clonotype has a count of ten or more. This chain uses TRBV12-3 or TRBV12-4 with TRBJ2-5; D unclear. V was cut by 5 bases and J by 1 base, with 8 bases left in between. This CDR3 is built from 13 residues. Here the CDR3 DNA reads TGTGCCAGCAGTAACCGTCCCCAAGAGACCCAGTACTTC. This sequence encodes CASSNRPQETQYF.

The chain combines TRBV6-2 or TRBV6-3 with TRBJ2-1, with D perhaps matching TRBD2 (5 bases). V was cut by 6 bases and J by 6 bases, with 21 bases left in between. The CDR3 extends over 16 amino acids. The V gene's germline CDR1 is MNHEY and CDR2 SVGEGT. The CDR3 DNA reads as TGTGCCAGCAGGCATCGGAGTCTAGCACTAAGCAATGAGCAGTTCTTC. Its translation: CASRHRSLALSNEQFF.

This chain connects TRBV6-1 to TRBJ2-4; 10 bases align to TRBD2. The J call could be wrong; TRBJ2-7 is a better fit for the DNA end. CDR3 length equals 17 residues. CDR1 is MNHNS, CDR2 SASEGT, per germline. CDR3 sequence reads: CASTDPPGTSAHYEQYF. The CDR3 DNA reads TGTGCCAGCACCGACCCGCCGGGGACTAGCGCCCACTACGAGCAGTACTTC.

Concerning this clonotype: Its ends do not fully match the called genes, so a read error is possible. The chain links TRBV14 to TRBJ2-4; 8 bases align to TRBD1. Germline V gene sequence: CDR1 SGHDN, CDR2 FVKESK. The CDR3 has 15 residues. The CDR3 nucleotides are TGTGCCAGCAGCCAGCAGCAGGGGGCCAAAAACATTCGGTACTTC. Its translation: CASSQQQGAKNIRYF.

On this clonotype: This may arise from a read error, as a much more abundant clone is one base away. The chain joins TRBV25-1 to TRBJ2-4; a weak D match, TRBD2 (6 bases). The last part of the DNA fits TRBJ2-7 better; the J call may be wrong. Germline CDR1 is MGHDK and CDR2 is SYGVNS. The CDR3 length is 15 residues. CDR3 sequence: CASSGRDGGKGEQYF. CDR3 DNA sequence: TGTGCCAGCAGTGGTCGCGACGGGGGAAAGGGCGAGCAGTACTTC.

This clonotype was found a few times. The chain is built from TRBV12-3 or TRBV12-4 and TRBJ1-2; D is undetermined. V was trimmed by 6 bases and J by 2 bases, leaving 16 bases between them. The length of the CDR3 is 15 residues. The CDR3, as DNA: TGTGCCAGCAGCCTAGGGATGACCGGGAACTATGGCTACACCTTC. This sequence encodes CASSLGMTGNYGYTF.

On this clonotype: Being one base from a much bigger clone, this may be a read error. The J gene is TRBJ1-2, the V gene TRBV9, with 11 bases aligning to TRBD1. The CDR3 consists of 15 residues. The V gene's germline CDR1 is SGDLS and CDR2 YYNGEE. CDR3 sequence: CAGSVAGTGGYGYTF. The CDR3 region has the DNA TGTGCCGGCAGCGTAGCGGGGACAGGGGGCTATGGCTACACCTTC.

V usage is TRBV5-1 and J usage is TRBJ2-4; weak D call: TRBD2 (5 bases). This CDR3 is built from 13 residues. Germline V gene lookup returns CDR1 SGHRS and CDR2 YFSETQ. Trimming pared 6 bases from V and 3 bases from J, leaving 10 bases between. CDR3 in DNA: TGCGCCAGCAAGGAGGTTGACAAAAACATTCAGTACTTC. Translated: CASKEVDKNIQYF.

V and J are TRBV29-1 and TRBJ1-4, with TRBD1 matching over 7 bases. The V segment lost 5 bases and the J segment 8 bases; nucleotides outside the gene matches: 14. The CDR3 is made up of 15 amino acids. Germline V lookup: CDR1 SQVTM, CDR2 ANQGSEA. The CDR3 spells CSVKRSGQEGEKLFF. The CDR3 nucleotides read TGCAGCGTTAAAAGGTCTGGACAGGAAGGCGAAAAACTGTTTTTT.

This clonotype was seen more than once but under ten times. The CDR3 region has the DNA TGTGCCAGCAGTCCCCTAGCGGGAAACTACAATGAGCAGTACTTC. Amino acids: CASSPLAGNYNEQYF. V usage is TRBV27 and J usage is TRBJ2-1, with 9 bases that match TRBD2. The J call may be wrong; the DNA end is better matched by TRBJ2-7. The CDR3 extends over 15 amino acids. Germline-derived CDR1 and CDR2 are MNHEY and SMNVEV (reference sequence).

Points on this clonotype: Since a much larger clone is just one base distant, this may be a read error. The gene calls are TRBV7-2 and TRBJ2-7; no clear D. Germline assignment: CDR1 SGHTA and CDR2 FQGNSA. The CDR3 contains 14 residues. As DNA, the CDR3 is TGTGTCAGCAGCTTATACGCCTACTCCTACGAGCAGTACTTC. Protein sequence: CVSSLYAYSYEQYF. The full variable domain, its missing parts supplied by reference TRBV7-2 and TRBJ2-7, is GAGVSQSPSNKVTEKGKDVELRCDPISGHTALYWYRQSLGQGLEFLIYFQGNSAPDKSGLPSDRFSAERTGGSVSTLTIQRTQQEDSAVYLCVSSLYAYSYEQYFGPGTRLTVT.

The chain combines TRBV6-2 or TRBV6-3 with TRBJ1-4; no clear D gene. There are 13 residues in the CDR3. V lost 0 bases, J lost 15 bases, and 14 bases lay in between. Germline assignment: CDR1 MNHEY and CDR2 SVGEGT. Here the CDR3 reads CASSYSFPGVVFF. DNA for the CDR3: TGTGCCAGCAGTTACTCGTTTCCGGGAGTGGTGTTTTTT.

V gene TRBV3-1 combines with J gene TRBJ2-3; 11 bases match TRBD2. Germline trimming cut 6 bases from V and 2 bases from J; bases unmatched to any gene: 7. This CDR3 is 16 amino acids long. CDR1 and CDR2 (germline): LGHDT, YNNKEL (reference sequence). The CDR3: CASSQRLAGFTDTQYF. The CDR3 DNA is TGTGCCAGCAGTCAGAGACTAGCGGGGTTCACAGATACGCAGTATTTT.

This clonotype has only a few counts. The chain carries TRBV7-6 and TRBJ1-5; the D is unclear. Germline V CDR1 and CDR2: SGHVS, FNYEAQ. The CDR3 totals 14 residues. V lost 6 bases and J lost 2, with 11 bases in between. In DNA, the CDR3 is TGTGCCAGCAGTTTACAAATTGGCAATCAGCCCCAGCATTTT. It is translated as CASSLQIGNQPQHF.

The chain couples TRBV12-3 or TRBV12-4 to TRBJ2-2, with 7 bases lining up with TRBD2. V shed 7 bases and J 12 bases; nucleotides not matched to a gene: 14. This CDR3 has 14 amino acids. The CDR3 loop reads CASTSLEFGTKLFF. The CDR3 nucleotides read TGTGCCAGCACCTCGTTAGAGTTCGGGACTAAGCTGTTTTTT.